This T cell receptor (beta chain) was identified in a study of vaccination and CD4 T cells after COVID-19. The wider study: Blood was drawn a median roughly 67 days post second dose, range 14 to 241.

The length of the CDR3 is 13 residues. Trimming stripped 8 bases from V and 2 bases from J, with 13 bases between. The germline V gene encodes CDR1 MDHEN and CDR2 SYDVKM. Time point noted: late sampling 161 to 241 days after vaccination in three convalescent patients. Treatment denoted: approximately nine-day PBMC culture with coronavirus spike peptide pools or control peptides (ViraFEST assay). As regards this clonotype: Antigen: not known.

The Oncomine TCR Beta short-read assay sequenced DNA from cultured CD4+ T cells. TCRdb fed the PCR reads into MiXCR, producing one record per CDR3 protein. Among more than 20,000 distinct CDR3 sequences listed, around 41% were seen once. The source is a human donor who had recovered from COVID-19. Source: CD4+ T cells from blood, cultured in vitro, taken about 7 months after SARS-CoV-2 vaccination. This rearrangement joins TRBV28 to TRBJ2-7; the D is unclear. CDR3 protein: CASGVGGTYEQYF. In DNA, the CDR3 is TGTGCCAGCGGAGTTGGCGGTACCTACGAGCAGTACTTC. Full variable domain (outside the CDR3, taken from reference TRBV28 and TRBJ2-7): DVKVTQSSRYLVKRTGEKVFLECVQDMDHENMFWYRQDPGLGLRLIYFSYDVKMKEKGDIPEGYSVSREKKERFSLILESASTNQTSMYLCASGVGGTYEQYFGPGTRLTVT.